The 31 T cell receptor beta chains below come from one sample, sequenced in a study of blood T cells in healthy people across ages. The use of a sample-barcoded 5' primer and a J-beta primer mix characterized a second PCR of roughly 6 to 11 cycles. TCRdb re-analysed the 5' RACE reads in MiXCR, keeping a single row per CDR3 protein. The data hold about 900,000 distinct CDR3 sequences, with approximately 67% observed a single time. Material for sequencing was blood. The receptors here all came from a man younger than 40 in good health.

This chain connects TRBV7-8 to TRBJ2-3, with D tentatively TRBD1 or TRBD2 (5 bases each). Deletions cut 5 bases from V and 1 base from J, with 22 bases between. CDR1 is SGHVS, CDR2 FQNEAQ, per germline. The CDR3 contains 18 residues. CDR3 region: CASSPGTSFFRGTDTQYF. The DNA of the CDR3 is TGTGCCAGCAGCCCGGGGACCTCATTCTTTAGAGGCACAGATACGCAGTATTTT. Complete variable domain (other parts from reference TRBV7-8 and TRBJ2-3): GAGVSQSPRYKVAKRGQDVALRCDPISGHVSLFWYQQALGQGPEFLTYFQNEAQLDKSGLPSDRFFAERPEGSVSTLKIQRTQQEDSAVYLCASSPGTSFFRGTDTQYFGPGTRLTVL.

This sequence joins TRBV7-2 and TRBJ2-7; no clear D. Trimming took 2 bases from V and 7 from J, leaving 9 bases between them. This CDR3 has 12 residues. Germline CDR1 reads SGHTA; CDR2 reads FQGNSA. CDR3 protein: CASSLMGWEQYF. Here the CDR3 DNA reads TGTGCCAGCAGCTTAATGGGTTGGGAGCAGTACTTC. Combining the CDR3 with reference TRBV7-2 and TRBJ2-7 gives the whole variable domain GAGVSQSPSNKVTEKGKDVELRCDPISGHTALYWYRQSLGQGLEFLIYFQGNSAPDKSGLPSDRFSAERTGGSVSTLTIQRTQQEDSAVYLCASSLMGWEQYFGPGTRLTVT.

The rearrangement joins TRBV6-1 to TRBJ2-3; D gene unclear. Germline V lookup: CDR1 MNHNS, CDR2 SASEGT. V lost 2 bases to trimming and J lost 2 bases, with 8 bases between them. The CDR3 extends over 14 amino acids. CDR3 sequence: CASSESPVTDTQYF. CDR3 nucleotide sequence: TGTGCCAGCAGTGAAAGTCCCGTCACAGATACGCAGTATTTT.

The chain uses TRBV28 and TRBJ1-2; D gene ambiguous. The CDR3 consists of 12 residues. CDR1 is MDHEN, CDR2 SYDVKM, per germline. V was cut by 10 bases and J by 1 base, with 10 bases left in between. Here the CDR3 reads CAMRADNYGYTF. The CDR3 DNA sequence: TGTGCCATGAGGGCAGATAACTATGGCTACACCTTC.

This clonotype appeared many times. This chain connects TRBV2 to TRBJ2-5; 8 nucleotides align to TRBD2. V gave up 4 bases and J gave up 4 bases; unmatched junction bases: 11. In germline, CDR1 is SNHLY, CDR2 FYNNEI. CDR3 length: 16 amino acids. The CDR3 DNA sequence: TGTGCCAGCAGTGGGGGATTGCGGGGGGTAGGAGAGACCCAGTACTTC. It translates to CASSGGLRGVGETQYF.

V gene TRBV29-1 combines with J gene TRBJ2-1, with no clear D. CDR1 is SQVTM and CDR2 is ANQGSEA in the germline V gene. With 7 bases removed from V and 4 bases from J, the gap between germline ends came to 14 bases. The CDR3 has 13 residues. The CDR3 nucleotides read TGCAGCGAAGAACGGTATGTTTACAATGAGCAGTTCTTC. Translation gives CSEERYVYNEQFF.

On this clonotype: Sequence at one end of the junction differs from germline and may be a read error. This sequence joins TRBV7-2 and TRBJ2-7; D is possibly TRBD1 (6 bases). TRBJ2-5 explains the end of the DNA better; the J call may be wrong. CDR1 and CDR2 from the germline V gene are SGHTA and FQGNSA. This CDR3 comprises 17 residues. The CDR3: CAGSLIRTGTLAETQYF. CDR3 coding DNA: TGTGCCGGCAGCTTAATTAGGACCGGGACACTTGCGGAGACCCAGTACTTC.

CDR3 protein: CASGLPKGTGDRVRSPLHF. The CDR3 DNA is TGTGCTAGTGGTCTCCCTAAAGGTACTGGGGACAGGGTGAGATCACCCCTCCACTTT. The chain couples TRBV12-5 to TRBJ1-6, with 9 bases matching TRBD1. CDR3 size: 19 residues. Germline V gene sequence: CDR1 LGHNT, CDR2 FRNRAP. Trimming took 5 bases from V and 10 from J; bases not matched to a gene: 21. The full variable domain, rest sourced from reference TRBV12-5 and TRBJ1-6, is DARVTQTPRHKVTEMGQEVTMRCQPILGHNTVFWYRQTMMQGLELLAYFRNRAPLDDSGMPKDRFSAEMPDATLATLKIQPSEPRDSAVYFCASGLPKGTGDRVRSPLHFGNGTRLTVT.

The chain links TRBV10-3 to TRBJ2-3; D gene ambiguous. V lost 2 bases and J 7 bases, leaving 7 bases between the germline ends. CDR1 is ENHRY, CDR2 SYGVKD, per germline. CDR3 length: 12 residues. The CDR3 loop reads CAISEDSYTQYF. The CDR3 DNA reads as TGTGCCATCAGTGAGGACTCCTATACGCAGTATTTT.

The J gene is TRBJ2-1, the V gene TRBV9; 8 nucleotides align to TRBD1. The germline CDR1 and CDR2 sequences are SGDLS and YYNGEE. V trimming: 6 bases; J trimming: 8 bases; junction bases outside the gene matches: 7. The CDR3 runs to 13 residues. For the CDR3, the DNA is TGTGCCAGCAACGCAGGGGGCGGCGATGAGCAGTTCTTC. Protein: CASNAGGGDEQFF. Based on the CDR3 plus reference TRBV9 and TRBJ2-1, the full variable domain is DSGVTQTPKHLITATGQRVTLRCSPRSGDLSVYWYQQSLDQGLQFLIQYYNGEERAKGNILERFSAQQFPDLHSELNLSSLELGDSALYFCASNAGGGDEQFFGPGTRLTVL.

With respect to this clonotype: At one end the junction does not follow the germline gene, possibly because of a read error. The chain links TRBV12-3 or TRBV12-4 to TRBJ2-3; TRBD2 matches 9 bases. The CDR3 spans 16 residues. The CDR3: CASSSGLARSTDTLYF. The CDR3 DNA is TGTGCCAGCAGTAGCGGACTAGCGAGAAGCACAGATACGCTGTATTTT.

This chain connects TRBV28 to TRBJ2-3; 11 bases line up with TRBD2. J was trimmed by 5 bases and V by 9 bases; bases with no gene match: 10. The CDR3 consists of 15 residues. Germline assignment: CDR1 MDHEN and CDR2 SYDVKM. DNA of the CDR3: TGTGCCAGTCAACTAGCGGGGGTGGAGGGAGATACGCAGTATTTT. Translated, it gives CASQLAGVEGDTQYF.

The gene calls are TRBV2 and TRBJ1-6, with a possible D match to TRBD1 (6 bases). The germline V and J ends were trimmed by 5 bases and 7 bases, with 12 bases remaining between them. The germline V gene encodes CDR1 SNHLY and CDR2 FYNNEI. The CDR3 is 14 amino acids. CDR3 residues: CASSYRVFNSPLHF. CDR3 nucleotide sequence: TGTGCCAGCAGTTACAGGGTTTTCAATTCACCCCTCCACTTT.

The chain is built from TRBV7-9 and TRBJ1-1; D possibly corresponds to TRBD1 (5 bases). CDR3 size: 14 residues. Germline CDR1 is SEHNR and CDR2 is FQNEAQ (reference sequence). V was clipped by 4 bases and J by 4 bases, with 13 bases between them. CDR3 in amino acids: CASSSVEGLTEAFF. The CDR3 DNA follows: TGTGCCAGCAGCTCAGTGGAGGGACTCACTGAAGCTTTCTTT.

In this sample, this clonotype turned up once. This chain joins TRBV5-1 and TRBJ2-5; D is perhaps TRBD2 (6 bases). V lost 4 bases and J lost 3, with 16 bases in between. The germline V gene encodes CDR1 SGHRS and CDR2 YFSETQ. There are 15 residues in the CDR3. For the CDR3, the DNA is TGCGCCAGCAGCCGAGAGGGAAGGAGGGAAGAGACCCAGTACTTC. Encoded protein: CASSREGRREETQYF.

The CDR3 sequence is CSEKGDSDLAKNIQYF. CDR3 sequence (DNA): TGCAGCGAAAAAGGGGATTCCGACCTAGCCAAAAACATTCAGTACTTC. The genes are TRBV29-1 and TRBJ2-4; D might be TRBD1 (5 bases). V lost 7 bases and J 0 bases, leaving 19 bases between the germline ends. The germline gives CDR1 SQVTM, CDR2 ANQGSEA. The CDR3 spans 16 residues. Full variable domain (rest looked up from reference TRBV29-1 and TRBJ2-4): SAVISQKPSRDICQRGTSLTIQCQVDSQVTMMFWYRQQPGQSLTLIATANQGSEATYESGFVIDKFPISRPNLTFSTLTVSNMSPEDSSIYLCSEKGDSDLAKNIQYFGAGTRLSVL.

This chain uses TRBV14 with TRBJ2-5; 8 positions agree with TRBD2. V was pared by 1 base and J by 5 bases, with 9 bases of the junction left unmatched. The CDR3 covers 16 residues. Germline CDR1 SGHDN, CDR2 FVKESK. CDR3 in amino acids: CASSQVSGGALETQYF. CDR3 nucleotide sequence: TGTGCCAGCAGCCAAGTTTCGGGGGGGGCCCTGGAGACCCAGTACTTC. The whole variable domain, filled in from reference TRBV14 and TRBJ2-5, reads EAGVTQFPSHSVIEKGQTVTLRCDPISGHDNLYWYRRVMGKEIKFLLHFVKESKQDESGMPNNRFLAERTGGTYSTLKVQPAELEDSGVYFCASSQVSGGALETQYFGPGTRLLVL.

The chain has TRBV7-9 and TRBJ2-3, with D perhaps matching TRBD1 (6 bases). The V end lost 5 bases, the J end lost 6 bases, and 21 bases lay between the germline ends. The CDR3 length is 16 residues. The germline gives CDR1 SEHNR, CDR2 FQNEAQ (reference sequence). This chain's CDR3 is CASSPQPGQPWDTQYF. The CDR3, as DNA: TGTGCCAGCAGCCCCCAACCTGGACAGCCGTGGGATACGCAGTATTTT.

The chain joins TRBV9 to TRBJ2-3; 11 nucleotides match TRBD2. The CDR3 contains 15 residues. Germline V CDR1 and CDR2: SGDLS, YYNGEE. After removal of 2 bases from V and 6 bases from J, the junction contained 5 bases not matched to a gene. CDR3 coding DNA: TGTGCCAGCAGCGTTCTAGCGGGGGGCGGTGATACGCAGTATTTT. This gives the protein CASSVLAGGGDTQYF.

CDR3 nucleotides: TGCGCCAGCAGCTTATTAGCGGGGGGTCTCGATGAGCAGTTCTTC. It specifies CASSLLAGGLDEQFF. The gene calls are TRBV5-1 and TRBJ2-1, with 10 bases matching TRBD2. The germline CDR1 and CDR2 sequences are SGHRS and YFSETQ. The V segment lost 2 bases and the J segment 8 bases; nucleotides outside the gene matches: 7. The CDR3 contains 15 residues.

This clonotype has just a few counts. The chain recombines TRBV20-1 with TRBJ1-4, with D uncertain. Germline CDR1 is DFQATT and CDR2 is SNEGSKA (reference sequence). V lost 6 bases and J lost 8, with 19 bases in between. This CDR3 contains 14 residues. CDR3 region: CSAQGGFGEEKLFF. CDR3 bases: TGCAGTGCGCAAGGAGGCTTCGGGGAGGAAAAACTGTTTTTT.

The rearrangement links TRBV11-2 to TRBJ2-7; tentatively, D is TRBD1 (5 bases). V was clipped by 5 bases and J by 0 bases, with 11 bases between them. The CDR3 length is 14 residues. In germline, CDR1 is SGHAT, CDR2 FQNNGV. CDR3 residues: CASSPGLPSYEQYF. The CDR3 region has the DNA TGTGCCAGCAGCCCAGGGCTCCCCTCCTACGAGCAGTACTTC.

A few counts support this clonotype. The V call is TRBV4-3, the J call TRBJ2-3; D unclear. This CDR3 region has 14 residues. CDR1 is LGHNA and CDR2 is YSLEER in the germline V gene. V was pared by 3 bases and J by 0 bases, with 7 bases between. CDR3 in DNA: TGCGCCAGCAGCCAGGCAGCTAGCACAGATACGCAGTATTTT. It yields the protein CASSQAASTDTQYF.

J is TRBJ2-3 and V is TRBV6-1; D is unclear. Trimming stripped 5 bases from V and 4 bases from J, with 10 bases between. The germline V gene has CDR1 MNHNS and CDR2 SASEGT. The CDR3 extends over 13 amino acids. The CDR3 loop is CASSQNKPDTQYF. CDR3 coding DNA: TGTGCCAGCAGTCAAAATAAGCCAGATACGCAGTATTTT.

The chain couples TRBV4-3 to TRBJ2-1; 7 bases map to TRBD1. V was clipped by 1 base and J by 8 bases; unmatched bases: 5. This CDR3 comprises 14 residues. Per germline, CDR1 LGHNA and CDR2 YSLEER. The CDR3 spells CASSQGTRGYEQFF. For the CDR3, the DNA is TGCGCCAGCAGCCAAGGTACCAGGGGGTATGAGCAGTTCTTC.

The V gene is TRBV12-3 or TRBV12-4, the J gene TRBJ1-4, with a possible D match to TRBD1 (6 bases). This CDR3 has 14 amino acids. Between the trimmed V and J ends, which lost 5 bases and 5 bases, there was a span of 12 bases. The CDR3 region has the DNA TGTGCCAGCAGTCCACAGGGTTCAAATGAAAAACTGTTTTTT. Translated, it gives CASSPQGSNEKLFF.

The chain recombines TRBV20-1 with TRBJ2-3; 7 nucleotides match TRBD2. The CDR3 is made up of 15 amino acids. Germline V gene data show CDR1 as DFQATT and CDR2 as SNEGSKA (reference sequence). After removal of 0 bases from V and 4 bases from J, the junction contained 7 bases not matched to a gene. The CDR3 DNA sequence: TGCAGTGCTAGAGACCGAATCCTAGCGGCAGATACGCAGTATTTT. Its protein is CSARDRILAADTQYF.

The chain is built from TRBV24-1 and TRBJ2-1; D ambiguous. V was cut by 5 bases and J by 9 bases, with 22 bases left in between. There are 16 residues in the CDR3. Germline values: CDR1 KGHDR, CDR2 SFDVKD. The CDR3, as DNA: TGTGCCACCAGTGGCTCCCGTGCCGGGCCCCTTGGTGAGCAGTTCTTC. It yields the protein CATSGSRAGPLGEQFF.

V gene TRBV5-5 combines with J gene TRBJ2-5; 7 nucleotides match TRBD1. The germline CDR1 and CDR2 sequences are SGHKS and YYEKEE (reference sequence). The CDR3 sequence is 16 residues long. Germline trimming cut 4 bases from V and 11 bases from J; bases unmatched to any gene: 20. In DNA, the CDR3 is TGTGCCAGCAGCGTCCGGGACAGAACCTCCTACAATGAGCAGTACTTC. It specifies CASSVRDRTSYNEQYF.

The chain joins TRBV6-6 to TRBJ2-5; D is uncertain. Trimming pared 8 bases from V and 5 bases from J, leaving 9 bases between. CDR3 length: 11 amino acids. The germline CDR1 and CDR2 sequences are MNHNY and SVGAGI (reference sequence). For the CDR3, the DNA is TGTGCCAGCGGCGTTGCGGAGACCCAGTACTTC. It yields the protein CASGVAETQYF.

The CDR3 DNA reads as TGTGCCAGCAGCTTGGCAGGGTTCGGTTCACCCCTCCACTTT. It translates to CASSLAGFGSPLHF. This chain joins TRBV5-5 and TRBJ1-6; D may be TRBD1 (5 bases). V was shortened by 0 bases and J by 9 bases, with 10 bases between the two germline ends. The CDR3 loop spans 14 amino acids. The germline CDR1 and CDR2 sequences are SGHKS and YYEKEE (reference sequence).